These 21 T cell receptor beta chains originate from one sample sequenced in a study of T cell responses to AZD1222 COVID-19 vaccine. Method: immunoSEQ multiplex PCR; TCRdb's copy keeps in-frame clones and lacks some. The data contain more than 85,000 clones, more than 70% of them singletons. Material: peripheral blood, obtained on day 0 of AZD1222 vaccination. These receptors were taken from an adult in good health.

V gene TRBV15 combines with J gene TRBJ1-5; D remains ambiguous. The germline CDR1 and CDR2 sequences are LNHNV and YYDKDF (reference sequence). The germline V and J ends were trimmed by 0 bases and 6 bases, with 9 bases remaining between them. This CDR3 is built from 14 residues. CDR3 sequence (DNA): TGTGCCACCAGCAGAGATCCCCGGAGTCAGCCCCAGCATTTT. Translation gives CATSRDPRSQPQHF.

The chain links TRBV12-5 to TRBJ2-5; no clear D. This CDR3 has 12 residues. The V gene's germline CDR1 is LGHNT and CDR2 FRNRAP. The germline V and J ends were trimmed by 0 bases and 5 bases, with 4 bases remaining between them. The CDR3 region is CASGLVRETQYF. The CDR3 nucleotides are TGTGCTAGTGGTTTGGTACGGGAGACCCAGTACTTC.

The rearrangement links TRBV29-1 to TRBJ1-2; D is undetermined. V was pared by 3 bases and J by 7 bases, with 21 bases between. The length of the CDR3 is 15 residues. Germline loops: CDR1 SQVTM, CDR2 ANQGSEA. This CDR3 reads CSVDAGTSSLGGYTF. CDR3 DNA sequence: TGCAGCGTTGATGCGGGAACGTCCTCCCTCGGTGGCTACACCTTC. The entire variable domain, with the rest obtained from reference TRBV29-1 and TRBJ1-2, is as follows: SAVISQKPSRDICQRGTSLTIQCQVDSQVTMMFWYRQQPGQSLTLIATANQGSEATYESGFVIDKFPISRPNLTFSTLTVSNMSPEDSSIYLCSVDAGTSSLGGYTFGSGTRLTVV.

This clone was counted a few times. The chain employs TRBV18 and TRBJ1-4; D might be TRBD1 (6 bases). From germline, CDR1 is KGHSH and CDR2 LQKENI. V lost 4 bases, J lost 3 bases, and 12 bases lay in between. This CDR3 contains 15 residues. The CDR3 sequence is CASSQRGGANEKLFF. Here the CDR3 DNA reads TGTGCCAGCTCACAAAGAGGGGGTGCTAATGAAAAACTGTTTTTT.

The genes are TRBV7-8 and TRBJ1-1; weak D call: TRBD1 (5 bases). V was pared by 1 base and J by 2 bases, with 14 bases between. The germline gives CDR1 SGHVS, CDR2 FQNEAQ. The CDR3 contains 16 residues. CDR3 nucleotide sequence: TGTGCCAGCAGCTTAGGGACAAGGAGACTTAACACTGAAGCTTTCTTT. Its translation is CASSLGTRRLNTEAFF.

The V gene is TRBV6-5, the J gene TRBJ1-5, with D maybe TRBD1 (6 bases). This CDR3 has 13 residues. Trimming shortened V by 5 bases and J by 7 bases, and 12 bases separated the two germline ends. The germline V gene has CDR1 MNHEY and CDR2 SVGAGI. The DNA for the CDR3 is TGTGCCAGCAGTAGTGGGGGCTTACAGCCCCAGCATTTT. Residues: CASSSGGLQPQHF.

This chain links TRBV9 with TRBJ1-6; 8 bases agree with TRBD1. Germline CDR1 and CDR2: SGDLS and YYNGEE. This CDR3 region has 14 residues. Unmatched junction bases numbered 5, after V lost 6 bases and J lost 6 bases. The CDR3 sequence: CASNPGQANSPLHF. Written as DNA, the CDR3 is TGTGCCAGCAACCCGGGACAGGCTAATTCACCCCTCCACTTT.

V and J are TRBV5-1 and TRBJ2-1; 11 bases line up with TRBD2. The CDR3 consists of 19 residues. CDR1 SGHRS and CDR2 YFSETQ come from the germline V gene. V lost 2 bases and J lost 0; bases outside the gene matches: 10. CDR3 coding DNA: TGCGCCAGCAGCTTAAATATACTAGCGGGGGCTAGCTCCTACAATGAGCAGTTCTTC. It yields the protein CASSLNILAGASSYNEQFF.

The rearrangement uses TRBV7-9 and TRBJ2-3, with no clear D. The length of the CDR3 is 14 residues. Per the germline V gene, CDR1 is SEHNR and CDR2 is FQNEAQ (reference sequence). Trimming shortened V by 2 bases and J by 2 bases, and 8 bases separated the two germline ends. The CDR3 is CASSLTQTTDTQYF. The DNA of the CDR3 is TGTGCCAGCAGCTTAACACAGACCACAGATACGCAGTATTTT.

The chain combines TRBV5-6 with TRBJ1-2, with TRBD1 as a possible D gene (5 bases). With 10 bases removed from V and 5 bases from J, the gap between germline ends came to 18 bases. Per the germline V gene, CDR1 is SGHDT and CDR2 is YYEEEE. The CDR3 has 13 residues. The CDR3 loop reads CAGTRDGLYGYTF. The CDR3 coding sequence is TGTGCCGGTACCCGGGACGGACTATATGGCTACACCTTC.

J is TRBJ1-4 and V is TRBV5-1; D is perhaps TRBD1 (6 bases). Germline V lookup: CDR1 SGHRS, CDR2 YFSETQ. V was shortened by 0 bases and J by 8 bases, with 11 bases between the two germline ends. The CDR3 loop spans 14 amino acids. For the CDR3, the DNA is TGCGCCAGCAGCTTGGACAGGGCCGAGGAAAAACTGTTTTTT. Translation gives CASSLDRAEEKLFF.

The V and J genes are TRBV19 and TRBJ2-5; TRBD2 agrees at 8 bases. From germline, CDR1 is LNHDA and CDR2 SQIVND (reference sequence). The CDR3 is 16 amino acids. J was trimmed by 0 bases and V by 6 bases; bases with no gene match: 9. CDR3 in DNA: TGTGCCAGTAGCCACCTGGCGGGGGGAAACCAAGAGACCCAGTACTTC. Its protein is CASSHLAGGNQETQYF. Full variable domain (remainder filled in from reference TRBV19 and TRBJ2-5): DGGITQSPKYLFRKEGQNVTLSCEQNLNHDAMYWYRQDPGQGLRLIYYSQIVNDFQKGDIAEGYSVSREKKESFPLTVTSAQKNPTAFYLCASSHLAGGNQETQYFGPGTRLLVL.

The chain is built from TRBV5-1 and TRBJ2-5; D gene ambiguous. There are 13 residues in the CDR3. The germline CDR1 and CDR2 sequences are SGHRS and YFSETQ. Trimming took 2 bases from V and 2 from J, leaving 7 bases between them. DNA for the CDR3: TGCGCCAGCAGCTTAAACGGGCAAGAGACCCAGTACTTC. It encodes CASSLNGQETQYF.

The chain uses TRBV12-3 or TRBV12-4 and TRBJ1-5, with D possibly TRBD1 on 5 matching bases. This CDR3 has 13 residues. V was clipped by 7 bases and J by 7 bases, with 14 bases between them. CDR3 protein: CASNQGGGQPQHF. CDR3 bases: TGTGCCAGCAATCAGGGAGGCGGCCAGCCCCAGCATTTT.

The chain has TRBV6-2 or TRBV6-3 and TRBJ2-7; D ambiguous. Trimming removed 4 bases from V and 5 bases from J, with 18 bases in between. The CDR3 loop spans 15 amino acids. Germline CDR1 MNHEY, CDR2 SVGEGT. The CDR3, as DNA: TGTGCCAGCAGTTCCCCAAGTCGTAGCCGCCACGAGCAGTACTTC. Protein sequence: CASSSPSRSRHEQYF.

Here the CDR3 DNA reads TGCGCCAGCAGCATAGCGGGGACTGGGGAGACCCAGTACTTC. This translates into CASSIAGTGETQYF. The chain joins TRBV5-1 to TRBJ2-5; 8 bases line up with TRBD2. Looked up from germline, CDR1 is SGHRS and CDR2 is YFSETQ. The CDR3 is 14 amino acids. V lost 4 bases and J lost 5; bases outside the gene matches: 7.

This chain joins TRBV2 and TRBJ2-3, with D uncertain. The CDR3 has 14 amino acids. Germline CDR1 and CDR2: SNHLY and FYNNEI. With 2 bases removed from V and 2 bases from J, the gap between germline ends came to 8 bases. CDR3 DNA sequence: TGTGCCAGCAGTGAATTGTTAACCACAGATACGCAGTATTTT. This codes for CASSELLTTDTQYF.

This clone has just one count. This chain joins TRBV7-6 and TRBJ1-1; tentative D call: TRBD1 (5 bases). In germline, CDR1 is SGHVS, CDR2 FNYEAQ. The CDR3 has 13 amino acids. Trimming shortened V by 7 bases and J by 7 bases, and 16 bases separated the two germline ends. The CDR3 nucleotides read TGTGCCAGCACTATGGGGGGATCCGGTGAAGCTTTCTTT. Translating gives CASTMGGSGEAFF.

The V call is TRBV18, the J call TRBJ2-1, with 12 bases lining up with TRBD1. CDR3 length: 15 residues. V was clipped by 3 bases and J by 5 bases; unmatched bases: 2. Germline CDR1 reads KGHSH; CDR2 reads LQKENI. The CDR3 protein is CASSPGTGGHNEQFF. For the CDR3, the DNA is TGTGCCAGCTCACCTGGGACAGGGGGCCACAATGAGCAGTTCTTC.

V is TRBV2 and J is TRBJ2-5; perhaps TRBD1 as D (5 bases). The CDR3 sequence is 14 residues long. Trimming pared 5 bases from V and 4 bases from J, leaving 14 bases between. Germline V CDR1 and CDR2: SNHLY, FYNNEI. The CDR3 coding sequence is TGTGCCAGCAGTTTTAGCAGGGTCCCAGAGACCCAGTACTTC. This encodes CASSFSRVPETQYF.

The J gene is TRBJ1-4, the V gene TRBV15, with unresolved D. This CDR3 comprises 16 residues. The germline V and J ends were trimmed by 0 bases and 4 bases, with 12 bases remaining between them. Germline lookup yields CDR1 LNHNV and CDR2 YYDKDF (reference sequence). DNA of the CDR3: TGTGCCACCAGCAGAGATCTTGGCGGCGTTAATGAAAAACTGTTTTTT. This encodes CATSRDLGGVNEKLFF.